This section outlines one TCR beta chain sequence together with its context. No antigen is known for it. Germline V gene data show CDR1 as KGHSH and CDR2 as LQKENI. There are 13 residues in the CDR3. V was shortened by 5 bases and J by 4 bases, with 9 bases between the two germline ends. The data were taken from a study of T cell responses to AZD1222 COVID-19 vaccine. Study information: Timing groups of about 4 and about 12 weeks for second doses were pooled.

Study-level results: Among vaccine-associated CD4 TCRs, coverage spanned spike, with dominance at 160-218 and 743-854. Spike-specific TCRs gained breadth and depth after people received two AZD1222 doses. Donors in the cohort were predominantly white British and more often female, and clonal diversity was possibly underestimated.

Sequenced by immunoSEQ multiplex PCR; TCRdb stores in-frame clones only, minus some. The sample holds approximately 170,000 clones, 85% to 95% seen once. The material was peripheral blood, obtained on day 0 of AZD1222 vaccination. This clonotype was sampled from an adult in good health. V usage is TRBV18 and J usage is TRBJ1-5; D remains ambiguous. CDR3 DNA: TGTGCCAGCTCAGAGGACCTAAATCAGCCCCAGCATTTT. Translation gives CASSEDLNQPQHF.